Below, 8 T cell receptor beta chains from the same sample are listed, as sequenced in a study of CD8+CD57+ T cells in acquired aplastic anemia. It was genomic DNA that served as the template for profiling TCR beta VDJ and CDR3. MiXCR, run by TCRdb on the reads, gives a single entry per CDR3 protein. The sample holds 90,000 to 130,000 distinct CDR3 sequences; around half are singletons and the top ten take 30% to 40%. The sequencing input was sorted CD4+, CD8+, or CD8+CD57+ T cells (not recorded which) from PBMCs. Receptor source: a human donor in good health, serving as a control.

In this sample, this clonotype turned up many times. This chain connects TRBV6-6 to TRBJ2-5; possibly TRBD1 for D (6 bases). This CDR3 has 12 amino acids. Trimming left V 8 bases short and J 0 bases short, with 7 bases between. The germline gives CDR1 MNHNY, CDR2 SVGAGI (reference sequence). The CDR3 loop reads CASGQYQETQYF. The CDR3 DNA reads TGTGCCAGCGGACAGTACCAAGAGACCCAGTACTTC.

A word on this clonotype: At one boundary the junction diverges from the germline segment, which might be a read error. V usage is TRBV19 and J usage is TRBJ1-1, with TRBD1 matching 7 bases. Germline V gene lookup returns CDR1 LNHDA and CDR2 SQIVND (reference sequence). This CDR3 is 13 amino acids long. The CDR3 region has the DNA TGTGCCAGTACGGACAGGTTGAACACTGAAGCTTTCTTC. It translates to CASTDRLNTEAFF.

A word on this clonotype: The junction does not match germline at one end; this may be a read error. The chain is built from TRBV15 and TRBJ2-7, with 7 bases lining up with TRBD2. The length of the CDR3 is 14 residues. CDR1 is LNHNV, CDR2 YYDKDF, per germline (reference sequence). CDR3 sequence (DNA): TGTGCCAGCAGCTTGCGCGGGGGTACCTACGAGCAGTACTTC. This gives the protein CASSLRGGTYEQYF. Complete variable domain (other parts from reference TRBV15 and TRBJ2-7): DAMVIQNPRYQVTQFGKPVTLSCSQTLNHNVMYWYQQKSSQAPKLLFHYYDKDFNNEADTPDNFQSRRPNTSFCFLDIRSPGLGDTAMYLCASSLRGGTYEQYFGPGTRLTVT.

The genes are TRBV24-1 and TRBJ1-6; D uncertain. The CDR3 totals 13 residues. Trimming left V 3 bases short and J 7 bases short, with 6 bases between. CDR1 and CDR2 (germline): KGHDR, SFDVKD. The CDR3, as DNA: TGTGCCACCAGTGATGGACCAAATTCACCCCTCCACTTT. This codes for CATSDGPNSPLHF.

This chain uses TRBV10-2 with TRBJ2-7, with 9 positions matching TRBD1. The CDR3 runs 15 residues. The V gene end was trimmed by 7 bases and the J gene end by 2 bases; junction bases not matched to a gene: 9. Germline V gene data show CDR1 as WSHSY and CDR2 as SAAADI. This chain's CDR3 is CASKRDRVTAYEQYF. The CDR3 DNA is TGCGCCAGCAAACGGGACAGGGTGACAGCCTACGAGCAGTACTTC.

This clonotype was recorded many times. The V gene is TRBV9, the J gene TRBJ2-5; 13 bases map to TRBD2. Germline loops: CDR1 SGDLS, CDR2 YYNGEE. With V trimmed by 5 bases and J by 3 bases, 1 base remained unmatched. CDR3 length: 14 amino acids. DNA for the CDR3: TGTGCCAGCAGTGGGACTAGCGGGGAAGAGACCCAGTACTTC. Translation: CASSGTSGEETQYF. The whole variable domain, filled in from reference TRBV9 and TRBJ2-5, reads DSGVTQTPKHLITATGQRVTLRCSPRSGDLSVYWYQQSLDQGLQFLIQYYNGEERAKGNILERFSAQQFPDLHSELNLSSLELGDSALYFCASSGTSGEETQYFGPGTRLLVL.

Ten or more counts support this clonotype. This rearrangement joins TRBV15 to TRBJ2-7; D gene uncertain. V lost 4 bases, J lost 0 bases, and 7 bases lay in between. In germline, CDR1 is LNHNV, CDR2 YYDKDF (reference sequence). CDR3 size: 13 residues. The CDR3 nucleotides are TGTGCCACCAGCACGTCGGACTCCTACGAGCAGTACTTC. Amino acid sequence: CATSTSDSYEQYF.

The chain combines TRBV7-3 with TRBJ1-4; TRBD1 might be the D (6 bases). The V and J ends lost 4 bases and 8 bases respectively, with 14 bases between them. The CDR3 runs 14 residues. CDR1 is SGHTA and CDR2 is FQGTGA in the germline V gene. The CDR3 is CASSYQGFKEKLFF. The CDR3 coding sequence is TGTGCCAGCAGCTACCAGGGGTTCAAGGAAAAACTGTTTTTT.